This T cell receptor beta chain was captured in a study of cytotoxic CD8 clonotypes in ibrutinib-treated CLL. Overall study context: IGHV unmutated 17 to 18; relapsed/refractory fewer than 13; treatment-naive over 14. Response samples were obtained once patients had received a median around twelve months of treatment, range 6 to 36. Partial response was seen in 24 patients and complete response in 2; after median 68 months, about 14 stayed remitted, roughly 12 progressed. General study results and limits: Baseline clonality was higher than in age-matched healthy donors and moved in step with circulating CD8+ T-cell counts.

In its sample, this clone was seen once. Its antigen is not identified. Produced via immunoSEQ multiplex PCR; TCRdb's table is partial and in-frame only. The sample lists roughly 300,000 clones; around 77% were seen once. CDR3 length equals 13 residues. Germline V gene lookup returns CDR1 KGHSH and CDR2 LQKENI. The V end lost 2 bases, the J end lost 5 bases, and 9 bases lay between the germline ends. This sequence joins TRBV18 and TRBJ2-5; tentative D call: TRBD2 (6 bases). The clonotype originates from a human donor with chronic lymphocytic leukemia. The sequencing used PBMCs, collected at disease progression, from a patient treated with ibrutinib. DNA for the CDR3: TGTGCCAGCTCACCAACCGGGGGTGAGACCCAGTACTTC. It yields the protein CASSPTGGETQYF. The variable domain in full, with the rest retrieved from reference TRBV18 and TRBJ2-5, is NAGVMQNPRHLVRRRGQEARLRCSPMKGHSHVYWYRQLPEEGLKFMVYLQKENIIDESGMPKERFSAEFPKEGPSILRIQQVVRGDSAAYFCASSPTGGETQYFGPGTRLLVL.